These 16 T cell receptor beta chains were all obtained from the same sample, sequenced in a study of blood T cells in healthy people across ages. Through a sample-barcoded 5' primer and a J-beta primer mix, a second PCR was run for 7 to 11 cycles. TCRdb redid the calling of the 5' RACE reads with MiXCR, one entry per CDR3 protein. The sample shows 1.5 million to 1.9 million distinct CDR3 sequences, approximately 39% of them seen only once. Sequencing was done on a sample of blood. These receptor sequences come from a young woman in good health.

This clonotype was seen at least ten times. This chain uses TRBV7-9 with TRBJ1-6; tentative D call: TRBD1 (6 bases). Germline V gives CDR1 SEHNR, CDR2 FQNEAQ (reference sequence). Trimming took 5 bases from V and 7 from J, leaving 12 bases between them. The CDR3 is 14 residues long. CDR3 residues: CASSLQGNNSPLHF. As DNA, the CDR3 is TGTGCCAGCAGCCTACAGGGAAACAATTCACCCCTCCACTTT.

This clonotype appeared a few times. The genes are TRBV7-2 and TRBJ1-2; D is perhaps TRBD1 (5 bases). The CDR3 is 15 residues long. Trimming removed 5 bases from V and 0 bases from J, with 13 bases in between. The germline V gene encodes CDR1 SGHTA and CDR2 FQGNSA. The CDR3 DNA is TGTGCCAGCAGCCCTGACGGGGGGACTAACTATGGCTACACCTTC. This encodes CASSPDGGTNYGYTF.

This clonotype was detected only a few times. V and J are TRBV5-8 and TRBJ2-7, with 7 bases aligning to TRBD1. This CDR3 is built from 14 residues. V gave up 4 bases and J gave up 0 bases; unmatched junction bases: 4. Germline V CDR1 and CDR2: SGHTS, YDEGEE. The CDR3 here is CASSAGDSSYEQYF. For the CDR3, the DNA is TGTGCCAGCAGCGCCGGGGACAGCTCCTACGAGCAGTACTTC.

This clonotype has a handful of counts. A read error may produce the germline difference seen at one junction end. V gene TRBV2 combines with J gene TRBJ2-1, with D perhaps matching TRBD1 (6 bases). This CDR3 has 15 residues. The germline gives CDR1 SNHLY, CDR2 FYNNEI. The DNA of the CDR3 is TGTGCCAGCAGAAGCCAGGGGAGCTCCTACGATGAGCAGTTCTTC. The encoded protein is CASRSQGSSYDEQFF.

There are a few counts of this clonotype. The V gene is TRBV20-1, the J gene TRBJ1-2; TRBD1 matches 9 bases. Germline values: CDR1 DFQATT, CDR2 SNEGSKA (reference sequence). The CDR3 contains 11 residues. Trimming took 6 bases from V and 6 from J; bases not matched to a gene: 2. The CDR3 DNA follows: TGCAGTGCAAGGACAGGGGATGGCTACACCTTC. The encoded protein is CSARTGDGYTF.

This clonotype was counted between two and nine times. This chain connects TRBV5-1 to TRBJ1-1, with 7 positions matching TRBD1. There are 15 residues in the CDR3. The germline V gene encodes CDR1 SGHRS and CDR2 YFSETQ. Losses at the gene ends were 1 base for V and 4 bases for J; bases not matched to a gene: 7. CDR3 coding DNA: TGCGCCAGCAGCTTGCGACAGGGTGGCGGCACTGAAGCTTTCTTT. Its translation: CASSLRQGGGTEAFF.

The chain employs TRBV6-5 and TRBJ2-5, with D tentatively TRBD2 (5 bases). The J call may be wrong; the DNA end is better matched by TRBJ2-7. CDR3 length: 13 amino acids. The germline CDR1 and CDR2 sequences are MNHEY and SVGAGI. CDR3 nucleotide sequence: TGTGCCAGCAGTTACAAGGGAGACTACGAGCAGTACTTC. Its translation: CASSYKGDYEQYF.

The genes are TRBV10-3 and TRBJ2-5; D is unclear. Germline V CDR1 and CDR2: ENHRY, SYGVKD. With 6 bases removed from V and 4 bases from J, the gap between germline ends came to 9 bases. This CDR3 spans 12 amino acids. CDR3 amino acids: CAISAYGETQYF. The CDR3 DNA reads TGTGCCATCAGCGCGTATGGAGAGACCCAGTACTTC.

This clonotype has more than one count but fewer than ten. J is TRBJ2-3 and V is TRBV9, with 10 bases aligning to TRBD2. CDR3 length equals 16 residues. V dropped 0 bases and J dropped 3; count of bases not matched to a gene: 4. Germline CDR1 and CDR2: SGDLS and YYNGEE. The CDR3 sequence: CASSVGISGRTDTQYF. The CDR3 coding sequence is TGTGCCAGCAGCGTAGGAATTAGCGGGAGGACAGATACGCAGTATTTT.

There are many counts of this clonotype. The chain joins TRBV10-3 to TRBJ2-3; TRBD2 aligns across 7 bases. The CDR3 is 15 amino acids. The ends lost 2 bases at V and 4 bases at J; junction bases unmatched: 6. CDR1 is ENHRY and CDR2 is SYGVKD in the germline V gene. This CDR3 is CAISESGLGADTQYF. The CDR3 nucleotides read TGTGCCATCAGTGAGAGTGGACTAGGGGCAGATACGCAGTATTTT.

The rearrangement joins TRBV4-2 to TRBJ2-3; D not resolved. The CDR3 extends over 17 amino acids. Germline V gene sequence: CDR1 LGHNA, CDR2 YNFKEQ. Between the trimmed V and J ends, which lost 5 bases and 2 bases, there was a span of 20 bases. This chain's CDR3 is CASSKSTRQATTDTQYF. The CDR3 nucleotides are TGTGCCAGCAGCAAAAGTACCCGTCAGGCTACCACAGATACGCAGTATTTT.

This chain uses TRBV7-9 with TRBJ1-1; D is perhaps TRBD1 (5 bases). Trimming shortened V by 8 bases and J by 1 base, and 14 bases separated the two germline ends. The CDR3 contains 14 residues. The V gene's germline CDR1 is SEHNR and CDR2 FQNEAQ (reference sequence). The CDR3 DNA sequence: TGTGCCAGCCGCAGGGAAGAGGGGAACACTGAAGCTTTCTTT. It encodes CASRREEGNTEAFF.

This chain connects TRBV5-1 to TRBJ1-2; the match to TRBD1 covers 8 bases. V was clipped by 3 bases and J by 3 bases; unmatched bases: 4. Looked up from germline, CDR1 is SGHRS and CDR2 is YFSETQ. The CDR3 covers 14 residues. DNA for the CDR3: TGCGCCAGCAGCTCGACAGGGGCCTACTATGGCTACACCTTC. Translation gives CASSSTGAYYGYTF.

V and J are TRBV3-1 and TRBJ2-7; the match to TRBD1 covers 7 bases. V lost 6 bases to trimming and J lost 2 bases; unmatched junction nucleotides: 10. Germline CDR1 and CDR2: LGHDT and YNNKEL (reference sequence). The CDR3 covers 15 residues. The CDR3 sequence is CASSHVGQGAYEQYF. The CDR3 DNA reads TGTGCCAGCAGTCACGTCGGGCAGGGGGCCTACGAGCAGTACTTC.

As regards this clonotype: The junction differs from germline at one of its ends, possibly a read error. The chain carries TRBV9 and TRBJ1-4; D gene uncertain. The CDR3 totals 13 residues. Looked up from germline, CDR1 is SGDLS and CDR2 is YYNGEE. The CDR3 protein is CTSSVGSNEKLFF. CDR3 DNA sequence: TGTACCAGCAGCGTCGGGAGTAATGAAAAACTGTTTTTT.

This sequence joins TRBV4-1 and TRBJ2-7; 15 bases are a match to TRBD2. J was trimmed by 4 bases and V by 4 bases; bases with no gene match: 5. This CDR3 comprises 16 residues. From germline, CDR1 is MGHRA and CDR2 YSYEKL. In nucleotides, the CDR3 is TGCGCCAGCAGCCCAACCGGGACTAGCGGGGGGTACGAGCAGTACTTC. Residues: CASSPTGTSGGYEQYF.